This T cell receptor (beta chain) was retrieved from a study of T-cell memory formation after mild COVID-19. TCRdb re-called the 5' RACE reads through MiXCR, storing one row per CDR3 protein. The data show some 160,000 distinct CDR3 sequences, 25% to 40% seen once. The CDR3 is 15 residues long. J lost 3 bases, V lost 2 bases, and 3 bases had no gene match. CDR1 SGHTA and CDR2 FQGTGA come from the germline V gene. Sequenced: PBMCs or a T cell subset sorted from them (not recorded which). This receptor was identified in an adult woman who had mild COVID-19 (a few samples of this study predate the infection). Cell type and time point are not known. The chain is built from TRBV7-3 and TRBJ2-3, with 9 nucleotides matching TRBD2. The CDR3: CASSLRGRGTDTQYF. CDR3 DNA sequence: TGTGCCAGCAGCTTACGCGGGAGGGGGACAGATACGCAGTATTTT.